Listed below are T cell receptor beta chains from one sample, sequenced in a study of blood T cell repertoires in COVID-19. Produced via immunoSEQ multiplex PCR; TCRdb's table is partial and in-frame only. The sample holds fewer than 250,000 clones; about nine tenths are singletons and the top ten take about 2.2%. The specimen sequenced was peripheral blood. All receptors derive from a woman aged 45 to 65 with acute or convalescent COVID-19. The CDR3 runs from the conserved cysteine through the conserved F or W.

j_call,v_call,cdr3_aa
TRBJ1-1,TRBV3-1/TRBV3-2,CASSQDWRGDTEAFF
TRBJ2-7,TRBV18,CASSTSGMGEQYF
TRBJ1-4,TRBV5-8,CASSFQTGEKLFF
TRBJ2-3,TRBV7-3,CASRAGGGAADTQYF
TRBJ1-1,TRBV5-5,CASSFVTGAGGENTEAFF
TRBJ2-7,TRBV2,CASSVSSSGSSYEQYF
TRBJ1-1,TRBV6-5,CASSYLQANTEAFF
TRBJ2-3,TRBV10-2,CASRQASTDTQYF
TRBJ2-5,TRBV3-1/TRBV3-2,CASSRTSGEETQYF
TRBJ2-1,TRBV21-1,CANSKGMDRGRGNEQFF
TRBJ2-1,TRBV29-1,CSVEDTGGNEQFF
TRBJ1-2,TRBV4-1,CASSQGQGYYGYTF
TRBJ1-2,TRBV6-2/TRBV6-3,CASSYSRGNGYTF
TRBJ2-3,TRBV30,CACDRGLKTDTQYF
TRBJ2-5,TRBV7-2,CASSYDIGETQYF
TRBJ1-2,TRBV5-8,CASSHARGPWGYTF
TRBJ1-2,TRBV29-1,CSVGTGTF
TRBJ2-1,TRBV5-6,CASSLGRTSGQDEQFF
TRBJ2-2,TRBV29-1,CSVDPSGNTGELFF
TRBJ2-3,TRBV3-1/TRBV3-2,CASSQDGAGRTHTQYF
TRBJ2-3,TRBV21-1,CASSPLSGTSPTTDTQYF
TRBJ1-5,TRBV2,CATSRGGGFNQPQHF
TRBJ2-1,TRBV15,CATSRDRSGGALTAYNEQFF
TRBJ2-7,TRBV19,CASSAQTGVYEQYF